Sequencing of this T cell receptor (beta chain) was carried out in a study of long-term antiretroviral therapy in people with HIV. Study-wide results and caveats: It was observed that HIV repertoires exhibited narrower CDR3 length ranges than controls.

Remarks on this clone: No antigen is known for it.

The run of the v3.0 immunoSEQ assay was at survey level. This table comes from immunoSEQ multiplex PCR, and its TCRdb copy is limited to in-frame clones, with some not included. The sample shows tens of thousands of clones, roughly four fifths of them seen only once. Germline assignment: CDR1 SGHRS and CDR2 YFSETQ. V shed 4 bases and J shed 7 bases, with 12 bases lying between them. The CDR3 has 12 residues. The gene calls are TRBV5-1 and TRBJ2-7; D may be TRBD2 (6 bases). The sequenced sample was unsorted PBMCs, obtained 0.3 years after starting antiretroviral therapy. This TCR was recovered from a man aged 18 to 35 with HIV. CDR3 residues: CASSEEGGEQYF. The CDR3 DNA reads as TGCGCCAGCAGCGAGGAGGGCGGAGAGCAGTACTTC.